This passage covers 10 T cell receptor beta chains from one sample sequenced in a study of T cell changes during pregnancy in multiple sclerosis. TCRdb's copy holds only in-frame clones and misses some; the assay was immunoSEQ multiplex PCR. This repertoire shows some 41,000 clones, 85% to 95% found once; its top ten account for 7.5% to 9.5%. The source was CD8+ T cells from peripheral blood mononuclear cells, collected in the third trimester of pregnancy. Receptors originate from a female donor with multiple sclerosis, enrolled in a pregnancy study.

The rearrangement joins TRBV7-9 to TRBJ2-7; 7 bases line up with TRBD1. The trim removed 6 bases at V and 4 bases at J, leaving 6 bases unmatched. CDR3 size: 13 residues. Germline CDR1 and CDR2: SEHNR and FQNEAQ (reference sequence). The CDR3 region is CASRSGTEYEQYF. The CDR3 DNA is TGTGCCAGCAGGTCCGGGACAGAGTACGAGCAGTACTTC.

The chain recombines TRBV21-1 with TRBJ2-7; TRBD2 is the table's D call, not checked against the DNA. TRBV21-1 is classified as a pseudogene. The length of the CDR3 is 16 residues. The CDR3 DNA reads as TGTGCCAGCAGCAGCTTGGGGGGGAATCTCGGCCACGAGCAGTACTTC. This codes for CASSSLGGNLGHEQYF.

CDR3 loop: CASSIGGGWGQPQHF. CDR3 in DNA: TGTGCCAGTAGTATTGGGGGGGGCTGGGGTCAGCCCCAGCATTTT. The V call is TRBV19, the J call TRBJ1-5; TRBD1 is a possible D gene (6 bases). The CDR3 sequence is 15 residues long. Trimming removed 3 bases from V and 6 bases from J, with 15 bases in between. Germline CDR1 and CDR2: LNHDA and SQIVND (reference sequence). The full variable domain, completed using reference TRBV19 and TRBJ1-5, is DGGITQSPKYLFRKEGQNVTLSCEQNLNHDAMYWYRQDPGQGLRLIYYSQIVNDFQKGDIAEGYSVSREKKESFPLTVTSAQKNPTAFYLCASSIGGGWGQPQHFGDGTRLSIL.

The chain carries TRBV19 and TRBJ1-3; no reliable D call. V was pared by 4 bases and J by 0 bases, with 13 bases between. The CDR3 contains 16 residues. Germline lookup yields CDR1 LNHDA and CDR2 SQIVND (reference sequence). CDR3 sequence: CASSRNSLASGNTIYF. CDR3 sequence (DNA): TGTGCCAGTAGTAGAAACAGCCTAGCCTCTGGAAACACCATATATTTT.

CDR3 nucleotide sequence: TGTGCCAGCATTCGACCGGGACTAGCGGGAGTCCCAGATACGCAGTATTTT. Amino acids: CASIRPGLAGVPDTQYF. This chain links TRBV5-8 with TRBJ2-3; 14 nucleotides agree with TRBD2. V lost 6 bases, J lost 4 bases, and 10 bases stayed unmatched. The CDR3 contains 17 residues. Germline V gene lookup returns CDR1 SGHTS and CDR2 YDEGEE.

V is TRBV2 and J is TRBJ2-7; the match to TRBD2 covers 10 bases. This CDR3 has 12 residues. J gave up 7 bases and V 7 bases, and 4 bases lay outside the gene matches. Per the germline V gene, CDR1 is SNHLY and CDR2 is FYNNEI. The DNA for the CDR3 is TGTGCCAGCACGCTAGCGGGAGTTGAGCAGTACTTC. Encoded protein: CASTLAGVEQYF.

This clone appeared once. This chain uses TRBV27 with TRBJ2-5, with D tentatively TRBD2 (5 bases). The CDR3 has 15 residues. Germline lookup yields CDR1 MNHEY and CDR2 SMNVEV (reference sequence). V lost 0 bases and J lost 9, with 17 bases in between. CDR3 residues: CASSLSDPVPGAQYF. In DNA, the CDR3 is TGTGCCAGCAGTTTATCGGACCCGGTTCCCGGGGCCCAGTACTTC.

This chain uses TRBV6-5 with TRBJ2-1, with 8 bases that match TRBD1. The CDR3 sequence is 16 residues long. Losses at the gene ends were 2 bases for V and 6 bases for J; bases not matched to a gene: 9. Germline V gene data show CDR1 as MNHEY and CDR2 as SVGAGI. CDR3 in amino acids: CASSYPGQGEGNEQFF. CDR3 nucleotides: TGTGCCAGCAGTTACCCCGGACAGGGTGAGGGCAATGAGCAGTTCTTC.

The chain joins TRBV19 to TRBJ1-1; 7 nucleotides align to TRBD1. V lost 0 bases and J lost 5; bases outside the gene matches: 6. Germline V gene data show CDR1 as LNHDA and CDR2 as SQIVND (reference sequence). The CDR3 consists of 15 residues. CDR3 in DNA: TGTGCCAGTAGTATAGATACAGGGGAGCGAACTGAAGCTTTCTTT. It specifies CASSIDTGERTEAFF. Combining the CDR3 with reference TRBV19 and TRBJ1-1 gives the whole variable domain DGGITQSPKYLFRKEGQNVTLSCEQNLNHDAMYWYRQDPGQGLRLIYYSQIVNDFQKGDIAEGYSVSREKKESFPLTVTSAQKNPTAFYLCASSIDTGERTEAFFGQGTRLTVV.

V gene TRBV5-1 combines with J gene TRBJ2-7; D uncertain. Deletions cut 0 bases from V and 3 bases from J, with 7 bases between. Germline values: CDR1 SGHRS, CDR2 YFSETQ. This CDR3 has 13 amino acids. The CDR3 bases are TGCGCCAGCAGCTTGGACAACGACTACGAGCAGTACTTC. Translated: CASSLDNDYEQYF.